This TCR beta chain emerged from a study of T cells in Graves' hyperthyroidism and ophthalmopathy. V was clipped by 1 base and J by 2 bases, with 11 bases between them. Looked up from germline, CDR1 is SGHVS and CDR2 is FNYEAQ. This CDR3 contains 15 residues. Broader study findings: Peripheral blood also featured most of the thyroid clonotypes expanded above 0.001.

Regions amplified from RNA transcripts were the TCR beta CDR3 regions. Carried out on the TCR CDR3, a first-round RT-PCR used the HTBI primer set. TCRdb used MiXCR to reprocess the multiplex PCR reads, holding one entry per CDR3 protein. The profile shows roughly 580,000 distinct CDR3 sequences, 40% to 55% of them singletons. Graves' hyperthyroidism without ophthalmopathy progression within 18 months was termed stable. Those with hyperthyroidism were 18 to 65 years old, newly diagnosed, and ill for under 2 months. Lactation, pregnancy, other autoimmune disease or uncontrolled infection led to exclusion of patients. Note on this clonotype: The antigen remains unidentified.

The specimen sequenced was peripheral blood or thyroid tissue (not recorded which). V is TRBV7-6 and J is TRBJ2-5; D is perhaps TRBD1 (6 bases). The origin of this receptor is a woman between 18 and 29 years old with Graves' hyperthyroidism. Here the CDR3 reads CASSLESGQQETQYF. The CDR3 nucleotides are TGTGCCAGCAGCTTAGAGAGTGGACAGCAAGAGACCCAGTACTTC.